The 21 T cell receptor beta chains reported below all come from one sample, sequenced in a study of OX40 agonist ivuxolimab in advanced cancers. The data were produced by immunoSEQ multiplex PCR, yet TCRdb's version contains in-frame clones alone and is incomplete. The sample has roughly 64,000 clones; around four fifths are singletons. Sequenced here: CD4+ or CD8+ T cells sorted from blood, sampled in a trial of the OX40 agonist ivuxolimab. The receptors come from an adult with an advanced solid tumor such as melanoma, head and neck, liver or kidney cancer.

The chain recombines TRBV5-1 with TRBJ1-2; D call uncertain. V was trimmed by 0 bases and J by 8 bases, leaving 11 bases between them. CDR1 and CDR2 (germline): SGHRS, YFSETQ. The CDR3 length is 13 residues. CDR3 amino acids: CASSLGEGFGYTF. In nucleotides, the CDR3 is TGCGCCAGCAGCTTGGGTGAGGGCTTCGGCTACACCTTC.

The chain couples TRBV5-6 to TRBJ1-1; D is ambiguous. CDR3 size: 15 residues. CDR1 SGHDT and CDR2 YYEEEE come from the germline V gene. Trimming took off 0 bases at V and 4 bases at J, with 13 bases between the two ends. In DNA form, the CDR3 reads TGTGCCAGCAGCTTGGCGGCGCGGCGGGGCACTGAAGCTTTCTTT. It encodes CASSLAARRGTEAFF.

The V gene is TRBV19, the J gene TRBJ2-7, with D perhaps matching TRBD1 or TRBD2 (5 bases each). Germline CDR1 and CDR2: LNHDA and SQIVND (reference sequence). V dropped 4 bases and J dropped 2 bases, with 12 bases sitting between them. The CDR3 consists of 14 residues. CDR3 residues: CASSRGRGAYEQYF. CDR3 DNA sequence: TGTGCCAGTAGTAGGGGTCGGGGCGCCTACGAGCAGTACTTC. The full variable domain, rest sourced from reference TRBV19 and TRBJ2-7, is DGGITQSPKYLFRKEGQNVTLSCEQNLNHDAMYWYRQDPGQGLRLIYYSQIVNDFQKGDIAEGYSVSREKKESFPLTVTSAQKNPTAFYLCASSRGRGAYEQYFGPGTRLTVT.

This rearrangement joins TRBV30 to TRBJ1-5; D not certain. V lost 1 base to trimming and J lost 4 bases, with 8 bases between them. This CDR3 region has 13 residues. Germline V gives CDR1 GTSNPN, CDR2 SVGIG (reference sequence). The CDR3 DNA is TGTGCCTGGAGTGCCGGTTTTAATCAGCCCCAGCATTTT. It codes for CAWSAGFNQPQHF.

The chain joins TRBV27 to TRBJ2-3, with TRBD2 as a possible D gene (6 bases). Germline V gene lookup returns CDR1 MNHEY and CDR2 SMNVEV (reference sequence). CDR3 length: 18 amino acids. Trimming shortened V by 0 bases and J by 1 base, and 17 bases separated the two germline ends. As DNA, the CDR3 is TGTGCCAGCAGTTTATCGCAAGGGCTAGCGTGGGGCACAGATACGCAGTATTTT. Translating gives CASSLSQGLAWGTDTQYF.

The chain uses TRBV18 and TRBJ2-2, with a weak D call TRBD1 (6 bases). CDR1 is KGHSH, CDR2 LQKENI, per germline. This CDR3 has 17 residues. V was cut by 6 bases and J by 0 bases, with 17 bases left in between. Written as DNA, the CDR3 is TGTGCCAGCTCCCCGAGGGGAGCAGGGGCGAACACCGGGGAGCTGTTTTTT. It codes for CASSPRGAGANTGELFF.

The chain links TRBV5-4 to TRBJ1-6, with 8 positions matching TRBD1. After removal of 1 base from V and 10 bases from J, the junction contained 4 bases not matched to a gene. There are 14 residues in the CDR3. CDR1 is SGHNT and CDR2 is YYREEE in the germline V gene (reference sequence). CDR3 coding DNA: TGTGCCAGCAGCTTGCGGACAGGGCAATCACCCCTCCACTTT. The encoded protein is CASSLRTGQSPLHF.

This chain links TRBV27 with TRBJ2-5; 12 nucleotides match TRBD1. Germline lookup yields CDR1 MNHEY and CDR2 SMNVEV (reference sequence). The V segment lost 5 bases and the J segment 2 bases; nucleotides outside the gene matches: 6. The CDR3 has 16 amino acids. The CDR3 here is CASSPRDRGPQETQYF. The CDR3 DNA is TGTGCCAGCAGTCCGCGGGACAGGGGGCCACAAGAGACCCAGTACTTC.

The V gene is TRBV11-2, the J gene TRBJ2-1, with 11 bases aligning to TRBD2. With 5 bases clipped from V and 2 bases from J, the junction kept 8 bases outside the gene matches. Germline V gene sequence: CDR1 SGHAT, CDR2 FQNNGV. This CDR3 is built from 17 residues. CDR3 DNA sequence: TGTGCCAGCAGCCAGGGGGTAGCGGGAGGGCCCTACAATGAGCAGTTCTTC. Protein sequence: CASSQGVAGGPYNEQFF. Filled out from reference TRBV11-2 and TRBJ2-1, the complete variable domain reads EAGVAQSPRYKIIEKRQSVAFWCNPISGHATLYWYQQILGQGPKLLIQFQNNGVVDDSQLPKDRFSAERLKGVDSTLKIQPAKLEDSAVYLCASSQGVAGGPYNEQFFGPGTRLTVL.

The chain carries TRBV6-4 and TRBJ1-1, with a weak D call TRBD1 (6 bases). Germline V CDR1 and CDR2: MRHNA, SNTAGT. CDR3 length: 15 residues. V dropped 0 bases and J dropped 4 bases, with 12 bases sitting between them. This CDR3 reads CASSDSAGEGTEAFF. CDR3 DNA: TGTGCCAGCAGTGACTCGGCAGGGGAGGGCACTGAAGCTTTCTTT.

V gene TRBV10-2 combines with J gene TRBJ2-5; D uncertain. Germline CDR1 is WSHSY and CDR2 is SAAADI. The germline V and J ends were trimmed by 4 bases and 5 bases, with 14 bases remaining between them. The CDR3 is 14 amino acids. The CDR3 DNA reads as TGCGCCAGCAGTGGGGCAGACCCGGTGGAGACCCAGTACTTC. Protein sequence: CASSGADPVETQYF.

This chain links TRBV19 with TRBJ1-3; D is possibly TRBD1 (5 bases). The V end lost 7 bases, the J end lost 0 bases, and 16 bases lay between the germline ends. CDR1 and CDR2 from the germline V gene are LNHDA and SQIVND (reference sequence). This CDR3 contains 16 residues. The CDR3 nucleotides read TGTGCCAGTAATGGGGACTTAGGAGTCTCTGGAAACACCATATATTTT. Protein product: CASNGDLGVSGNTIYF.

V is TRBV30 and J is TRBJ1-1, with a weak D call TRBD1 (5 bases). V dropped 0 bases and J dropped 2 bases, with 13 bases sitting between them. Germline CDR1 and CDR2: GTSNPN and SVGIG (reference sequence). The CDR3 sequence is 15 residues long. CDR3 sequence: CAWSVRGHLNTEAFF. CDR3 DNA sequence: TGTGCCTGGAGTGTAAGAGGACATTTAAACACTGAAGCTTTCTTT.

The chain couples TRBV9 to TRBJ2-7, with 8 bases that match TRBD1. Germline V gene sequence: CDR1 SGDLS, CDR2 YYNGEE. This CDR3 comprises 14 residues. V trimming: 3 bases; J trimming: 5 bases; junction bases outside the gene matches: 7. CDR3 residues: CASSADRGRHEQYF. CDR3 sequence (DNA): TGTGCCAGCAGCGCCGACAGGGGAAGGCACGAGCAGTACTTC.

The rearrangement joins TRBV2 to TRBJ2-3; D gene unclear. The CDR3 extends over 13 amino acids. V dropped 6 bases and J dropped 1 base, with 8 bases sitting between them. The germline V gene has CDR1 SNHLY and CDR2 FYNNEI. The CDR3 protein is CASRIGGTDTQYF. In DNA, the CDR3 is TGTGCCAGCAGGATTGGAGGCACAGATACGCAGTATTTT.

For this clone: This sample includes further DNA sequences coding for the same CDR3. V gene TRBV27 combines with J gene TRBJ2-2, with 12 bases identical to TRBD2. Trimming took 3 bases from V and 5 from J; bases not matched to a gene: 1. Germline CDR1 is MNHEY and CDR2 is SMNVEV (reference sequence). CDR3 size: 15 residues. The CDR3 loop is CASSFLAGGTGELFF. DNA for the CDR3: TGTGCCAGCAGTTTCCTAGCGGGAGGGACCGGGGAGCTGTTTTTT.

V is TRBV7-9 and J is TRBJ2-5, with 10 bases aligning to TRBD1. CDR1 is SEHNR and CDR2 is FQNEAQ in the germline V gene (reference sequence). V shed 4 bases and J 4 bases; nucleotides not matched to a gene: 6. This CDR3 is built from 15 residues. The DNA for the CDR3 is TGTGCCAGCAGCTCTTGGACAGGGGGGCGAGAGACCCAGTACTTC. Protein sequence: CASSSWTGGRETQYF.

For the CDR3, the DNA is TGCGCCAGCCGACAAGGGGTTAACTATGGCTACACCTTC. This translates into CASRQGVNYGYTF. V is TRBV10-2 and J is TRBJ1-2; possible D gene TRBD1, 5 bases. The CDR3 consists of 13 residues. V was shortened by 8 bases and J by 1 base, with 11 bases between the two germline ends. Per the germline V gene, CDR1 is WSHSY and CDR2 is SAAADI.

The rearrangement joins TRBV6-6 to TRBJ2-2; 13 bases align to TRBD2. CDR3 size: 15 residues. Unmatched junction bases numbered 0, after V lost 2 bases and J lost 6 bases. Germline V gene sequence: CDR1 MNHNY, CDR2 SVGAGI (reference sequence). CDR3 sequence (DNA): TGTGCCAGCAGTTACGGACTAGCGGGAGCCGGGGAGCTGTTTTTT. Translated, it gives CASSYGLAGAGELFF.

V is TRBV7-2 and J is TRBJ2-1; possibly TRBD1 or TRBD2 for D (5 bases each). Germline CDR1 is SGHTA and CDR2 is FQGNSA. Trimming left V 7 bases short and J 9 bases short, with 28 bases between. The CDR3 is 17 amino acids. CDR3: CASNYRRGELPRSEQFF. The CDR3 DNA is TGTGCCAGCAACTATCGTAGGGGAGAGCTACCTCGGAGTGAGCAGTTCTTC.

This chain joins TRBV7-9 and TRBJ2-1; a weak D match, TRBD2 (7 bases). Germline-derived CDR1 and CDR2 are SEHNR and FQNEAQ (reference sequence). The CDR3 totals 16 residues. Trimming left V 3 bases short and J 6 bases short, with 18 bases between. The CDR3 is CASSFLRGGGINEQFF. As DNA, the CDR3 is TGTGCCAGCAGCTTTCTTCGAGGGGGAGGGATCAATGAGCAGTTCTTC.